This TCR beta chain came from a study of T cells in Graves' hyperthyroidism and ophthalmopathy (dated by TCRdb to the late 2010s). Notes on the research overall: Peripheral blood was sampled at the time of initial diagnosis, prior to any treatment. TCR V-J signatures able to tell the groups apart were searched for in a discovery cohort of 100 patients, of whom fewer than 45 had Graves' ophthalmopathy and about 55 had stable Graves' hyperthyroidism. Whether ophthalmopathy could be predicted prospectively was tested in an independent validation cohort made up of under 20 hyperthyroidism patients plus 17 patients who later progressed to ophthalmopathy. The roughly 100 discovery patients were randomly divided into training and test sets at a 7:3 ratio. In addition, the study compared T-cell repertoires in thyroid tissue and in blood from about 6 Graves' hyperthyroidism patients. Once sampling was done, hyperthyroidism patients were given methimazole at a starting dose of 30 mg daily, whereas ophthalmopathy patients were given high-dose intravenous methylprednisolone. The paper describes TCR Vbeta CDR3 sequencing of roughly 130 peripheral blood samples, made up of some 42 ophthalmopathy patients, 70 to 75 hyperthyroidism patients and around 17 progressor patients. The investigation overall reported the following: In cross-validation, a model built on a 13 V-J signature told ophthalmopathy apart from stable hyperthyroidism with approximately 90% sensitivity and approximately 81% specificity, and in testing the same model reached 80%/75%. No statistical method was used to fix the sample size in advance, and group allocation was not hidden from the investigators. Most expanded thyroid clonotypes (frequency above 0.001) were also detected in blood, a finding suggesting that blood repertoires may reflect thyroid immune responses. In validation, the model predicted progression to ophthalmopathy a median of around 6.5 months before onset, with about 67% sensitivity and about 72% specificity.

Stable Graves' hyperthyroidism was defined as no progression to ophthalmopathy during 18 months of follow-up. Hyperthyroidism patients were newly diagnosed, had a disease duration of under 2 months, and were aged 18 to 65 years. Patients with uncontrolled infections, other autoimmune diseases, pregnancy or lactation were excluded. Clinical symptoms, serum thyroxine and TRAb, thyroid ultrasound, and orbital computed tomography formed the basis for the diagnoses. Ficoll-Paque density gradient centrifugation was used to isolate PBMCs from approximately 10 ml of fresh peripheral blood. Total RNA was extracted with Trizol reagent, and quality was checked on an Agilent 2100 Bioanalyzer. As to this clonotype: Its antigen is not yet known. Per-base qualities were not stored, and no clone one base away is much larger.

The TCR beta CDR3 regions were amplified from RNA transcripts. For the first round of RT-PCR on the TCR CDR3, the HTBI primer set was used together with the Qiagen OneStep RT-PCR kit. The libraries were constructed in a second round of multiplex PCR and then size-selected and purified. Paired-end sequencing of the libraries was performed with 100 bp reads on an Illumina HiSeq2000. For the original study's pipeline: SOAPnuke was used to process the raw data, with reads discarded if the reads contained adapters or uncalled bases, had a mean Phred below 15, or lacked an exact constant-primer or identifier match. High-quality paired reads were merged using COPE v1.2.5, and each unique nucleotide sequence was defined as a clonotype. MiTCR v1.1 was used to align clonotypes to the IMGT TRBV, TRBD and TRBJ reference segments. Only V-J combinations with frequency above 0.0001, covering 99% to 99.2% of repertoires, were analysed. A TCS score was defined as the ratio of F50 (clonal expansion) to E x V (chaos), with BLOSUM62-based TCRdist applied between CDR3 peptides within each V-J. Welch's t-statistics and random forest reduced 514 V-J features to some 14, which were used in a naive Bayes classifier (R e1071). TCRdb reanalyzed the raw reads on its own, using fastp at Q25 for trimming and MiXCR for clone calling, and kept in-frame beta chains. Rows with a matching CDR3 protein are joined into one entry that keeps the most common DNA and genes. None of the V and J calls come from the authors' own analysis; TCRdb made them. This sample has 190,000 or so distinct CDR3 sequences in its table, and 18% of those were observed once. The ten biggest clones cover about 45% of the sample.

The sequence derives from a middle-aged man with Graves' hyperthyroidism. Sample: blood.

The DNA sequence follows: TGTGCCAGCAGCCAAACAGGGGAGGTCGGGGAGCTGTTTTTT. Its translation reads: CASSQTGEVGELFF. The V and J segments used are TRBV7-2 and TRBJ2-2, with TRBD1 perhaps the D gene, on 7 matching bases. CDR1 SGHTA and CDR2 FQGNSA were looked up in the germline V gene. Measured from the cysteine to the phenylalanine, the CDR3 is 14 residues long. Just the 42-base CDR3 DNA is kept, in frame starting at base 1. Trimming at the junction amounts to 5 bases on V and 7 bases on J, and the germline ends lie 14 bases apart. With the rest looked up from the reference TRBV7-2 and TRBJ2-2 genes rather than sequenced, the full variable domain is GAGVSQSPSNKVTEKGKDVELRCDPISGHTALYWYRQSLGQGLEFLIYFQGNSAPDKSGLPSDRFSAERTGGSVSTLTIQRTQQEDSAVYLCASSQTGEVGELFFGEGSRLTVL.